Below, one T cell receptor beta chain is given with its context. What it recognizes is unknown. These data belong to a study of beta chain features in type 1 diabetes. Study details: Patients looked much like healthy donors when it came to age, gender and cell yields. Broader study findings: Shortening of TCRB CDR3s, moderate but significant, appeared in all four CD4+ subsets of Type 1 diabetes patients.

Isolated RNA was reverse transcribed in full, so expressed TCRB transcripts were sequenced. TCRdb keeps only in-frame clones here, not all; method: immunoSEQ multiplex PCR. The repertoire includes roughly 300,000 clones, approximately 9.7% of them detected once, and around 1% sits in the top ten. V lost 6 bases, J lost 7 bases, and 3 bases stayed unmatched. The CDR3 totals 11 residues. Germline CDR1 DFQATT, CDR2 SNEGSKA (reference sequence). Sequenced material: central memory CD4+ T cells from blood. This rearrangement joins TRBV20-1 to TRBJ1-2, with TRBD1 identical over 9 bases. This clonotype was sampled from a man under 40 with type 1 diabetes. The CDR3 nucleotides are TGCAGTGCGCAGACAGGGGGTGGCTACACCTTC. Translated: CSAQTGGGYTF.